The clone carrying this T cell receptor beta chain has more than one count but fewer than ten. Its specificity is unknown. This specimen belongs to a study of T cell repertoires in cytomegalovirus infection. Study context: TCR beta signatures that were public indicated CMV infection and matching HLA type. The study's findings and limits: People with CMV and the relevant HLA were identified by cumulative public TCR beta family frequency. It was HLA-C-restricted CMV-specific TCR beta clonotypes that dominated the response ex vivo.

TCRdb called the reads again in MiXCR, with one record for every CDR3 protein. The sample has roughly 990,000 distinct CDR3 sequences, about a third seen once. CDR3 length: 13 residues. CDR1 and CDR2 from the germline V gene are DFQATT and SNEGSKA (reference sequence). This chain connects TRBV20-1 to TRBJ2-1; a possible D gene is TRBD2 (6 bases). The material sequenced was cultured CD8+ T cells from PBMCs, taken from culture after CMV antigen stimulation. The origin of this receptor is a human donor in good health (CMV status not recorded). Some clones in this sample may be carry-over from other donors' samples. CDR3 in amino acids: CSNGGPSYNEQFF. CDR3 nucleotides: TGCAGCAACGGGGGACCCTCCTACAATGAGCAGTTCTTC.